This T cell receptor beta chain was documented in a study of T cell responses to AZD1222 COVID-19 vaccine. Notes on the study in general: Mostly white British, mostly female donors; authors suggested clonal diversity may be underestimated.

On this clone: Its antigen is currently unknown. Its ends do not fully match the called genes, so a read error is possible.

Profiling relied on immunoSEQ multiplex PCR, and the TCRdb table lists in-frame clones only, not all of them. The data hold some 120,000 clones, with 87% observed a single time. This CDR3 spans 14 amino acids. Germline CDR1 and CDR2: SEHNR and FQNEAQ (reference sequence). The receptor's source is an adult in good health. The chain employs TRBV7-9 and TRBJ2-3; 10 bases fit TRBD2. Specimen: peripheral blood, collected on day 0 of AZD1222 vaccination. CDR3 DNA: TGTGCCAGCAGCCTAGCGGGAGAGGGCAAGACGCAGTATTTT. As protein: CASSLAGEGKTQYF.